This TCR beta chain was recorded in a study of shared clonotypes between healthy human individuals. V dropped 2 bases and J dropped 1 base, with 8 bases sitting between them. The CDR3 has 14 residues. Germline V gives CDR1 SEHNR, CDR2 FQNEAQ (reference sequence). From CD4+ cells came CD45RA+ naive and CD45RA-negative memory subsets. A few counts support this clone. This CDR3 is also generated by other DNA sequences in the sample. Profiling relied on immunoSEQ multiplex PCR, and the TCRdb table lists in-frame clones only, not all of them. Here the sample spans nearly 750,000 clones, just under 75% being singletons.

The chain couples TRBV7-9 to TRBJ2-5; D gene uncertain. This clonotype was sampled from a woman in her 30s in good health. The specimen sequenced was memory CD4+ T cells sorted from blood. Described subset: CD45RA-negative fraction. The DNA for the CDR3 is TGTGCCAGCAGCTTATTCCCCAGCCAAGAGACCCAGTACTTC. The encoded protein is CASSLFPSQETQYF.